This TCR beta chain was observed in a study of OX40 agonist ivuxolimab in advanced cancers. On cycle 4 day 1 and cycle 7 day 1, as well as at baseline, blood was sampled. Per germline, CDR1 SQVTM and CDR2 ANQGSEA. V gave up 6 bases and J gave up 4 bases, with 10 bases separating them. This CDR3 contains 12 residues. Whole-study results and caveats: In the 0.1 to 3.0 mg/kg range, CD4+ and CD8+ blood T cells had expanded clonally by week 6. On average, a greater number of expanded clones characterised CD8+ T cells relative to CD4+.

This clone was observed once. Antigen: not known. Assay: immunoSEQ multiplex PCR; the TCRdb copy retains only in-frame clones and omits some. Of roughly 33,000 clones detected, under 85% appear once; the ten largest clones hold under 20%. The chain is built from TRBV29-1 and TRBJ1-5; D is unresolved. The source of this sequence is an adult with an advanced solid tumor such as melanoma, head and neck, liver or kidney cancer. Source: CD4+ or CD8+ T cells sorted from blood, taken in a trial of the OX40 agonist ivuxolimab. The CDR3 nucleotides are TGCAGCGTCGGGGATAGAAATCAGCCCCAGCATTTT. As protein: CSVGDRNQPQHF.